Listed below are T cell receptor beta chains from one sample, sequenced in a study of CD4+ T cells in melanoma. Data came from immunoSEQ multiplex PCR; TCRdb stores just in-frame clones and leaves some out. Of about 10,000 clones listed, about two thirds were seen once; the top ten hold approximately 24%. Material: tumor tissue. The receptors come from a human donor with melanoma. Each CDR3 is given without its conserved first and last residue. Each record gives: V gene, J gene, CDR3 protein.

v_gene: TRBV5-1; j_gene: TRBJ2-1; CDR3aa: ASSGRGDYNEQF
v_gene: TRBV5-6; j_gene: TRBJ2-3; CDR3aa: ASSWTSGLTDTQY
v_gene: TRBV27; j_gene: TRBJ2-1; CDR3aa: ASSFRAGVYNEQF
v_gene: TRBV9; j_gene: TRBJ2-1; CDR3aa: ASSDGGGGNEQF
v_gene: TRBV7-8; j_gene: TRBJ1-2; CDR3aa: ASSLVAGLEGYT
v_gene: TRBV19; j_gene: TRBJ1-1; CDR3aa: ASSKQGTGAKNTEAF
v_gene: TRBV11-2; j_gene: TRBJ2-2; CDR3aa: ASSLDANTGELF
v_gene: TRBV2; j_gene: TRBJ1-2; CDR3aa: ASVLSYGQGAMDYGYT
v_gene: TRBV30; j_gene: TRBJ1-5; CDR3aa: AWSPRKRGSNQPQH
v_gene: TRBV4-1; j_gene: TRBJ1-4; CDR3aa: ASSLETNEKLF
v_gene: TRBV30; j_gene: TRBJ1-3; CDR3aa: AWSVSGGVSGNTIY
v_gene: TRBV7-2; j_gene: TRBJ1-2; CDR3aa: ASSLTGYGYT
v_gene: TRBV5-1; j_gene: TRBJ2-7; CDR3aa: ASSLGQIYEQY
v_gene: TRBV10-3; j_gene: TRBJ1-3; CDR3aa: AISEVAGEAGNTIY
v_gene: TRBV9; j_gene: TRBJ1-2; CDR3aa: ASSVSGQAVSYT
v_gene: TRBV10-3; j_gene: TRBJ1-5; CDR3aa: AISESGGEQPQH
v_gene: TRBV7-2; j_gene: TRBJ2-3; CDR3aa: ASSVTTSTDTQY
v_gene: TRBV11-2; j_gene: TRBJ2-7; CDR3aa: ASSLRTGSYEQY
v_gene: TRBV29-1; j_gene: TRBJ1-2; CDR3aa: SVADYGYT
v_gene: TRBV4-1; j_gene: TRBJ2-7; CDR3aa: ASSQAGRPGTYEQY
v_gene: TRBV6-1; j_gene: TRBJ1-6; CDR3aa: ASSSGGENSPLH
v_gene: TRBV6-4; j_gene: TRBJ2-1; CDR3aa: ASSDSTSGGANEQF
v_gene: TRBV2; j_gene: TRBJ1-2; CDR3aa: ASSPQQGQYGYT
v_gene: TRBV19; j_gene: TRBJ2-5; CDR3aa: ASANAGGPQETQY
v_gene: TRBV19; j_gene: TRBJ2-3; CDR3aa: ASSSLPSSTQY
v_gene: TRBV11-2; j_gene: TRBJ2-7; CDR3aa: ASSPSQFLAYEQY
v_gene: TRBV4-1; j_gene: TRBJ1-2; CDR3aa: ASSQPAGQGAYGYT
v_gene: TRBV7-2; j_gene: TRBJ2-2; CDR3aa: ASTSGGQDTGELF
v_gene: TRBV5-1; j_gene: TRBJ1-1; CDR3aa: ASSFGQGVEAF
v_gene: TRBV5-1; j_gene: TRBJ2-5; CDR3aa: ASSGGTQETQY
v_gene: TRBV30; j_gene: TRBJ2-6; CDR3aa: AWREGPGANVLT
v_gene: TRBV7-6; j_gene: TRBJ1-6; CDR3aa: ASTLGQGNSPLH
v_gene: TRBV6-6; j_gene: TRBJ2-2; CDR3aa: ASRFRDTGELF
v_gene: TRBV7-2; j_gene: TRBJ2-1; CDR3aa: ASSSLSAGANEQF
v_gene: TRBV30; j_gene: TRBJ1-1; CDR3aa: AWSSQRGWMNTEAF
v_gene: TRBV4-2; j_gene: TRBJ2-7; CDR3aa: ASSPWTGGSYEQY
v_gene: TRBV18; j_gene: TRBJ1-1; CDR3aa: ASSPNSAGTEAF
v_gene: TRBV5-1; j_gene: TRBJ2-6; CDR3aa: ASSRGFLGANVLT
v_gene: TRBV19; j_gene: TRBJ2-2; CDR3aa: ASTIDRAYTGELF
v_gene: TRBV11-2; j_gene: TRBJ2-5; CDR3aa: ASSSYGTSEKETQY
v_gene: TRBV9; j_gene: TRBJ2-4; CDR3aa: ASSPGQVLVTKNIQY
v_gene: TRBV29-1; j_gene: TRBJ2-1; CDR3aa: SVTTGVPYNEQF
v_gene: TRBV7-2; j_gene: TRBJ1-2; CDR3aa: ASSQGGSDGYT
v_gene: TRBV7-9; j_gene: TRBJ1-1; CDR3aa: ASTRTSGNTEAF
v_gene: TRBV5-1; j_gene: TRBJ1-2; CDR3aa: ASSLAPGGVGYT
v_gene: TRBV18; j_gene: TRBJ1-3; CDR3aa: ASSPTASTGNTIY
v_gene: TRBV5-4; j_gene: TRBJ1-6; CDR3aa: ASSGGSQGSPLH
v_gene: TRBV28; j_gene: TRBJ1-5; CDR3aa: ASSLLLRSNQPQH
v_gene: TRBV5-1; j_gene: TRBJ1-3; CDR3aa: ASSLGSSSGNTIY
v_gene: TRBV6-1; j_gene: TRBJ1-6; CDR3aa: ASSAKGAGNSPLH
v_gene: TRBV6-5; j_gene: TRBJ1-2; CDR3aa: ASSSPRGENYGYT
v_gene: TRBV4-2; j_gene: TRBJ2-7; CDR3aa: ASSQDVGLVRGAQY